This TCR beta chain comes out of a study of blood T cell repertoires in COVID-19. At the level of the study: Samples taken during acute and convalescent COVID-19 were collected in the United States, Italy and Spain. From T cells, B-cell-depleted T cells, or PBMCs came the material, which was cDNA or gDNA.

The CDR3 is made up of 16 amino acids. The germline V and J ends were trimmed by 4 bases and 0 bases, with 13 bases remaining between them. CDR1 and CDR2 from the germline V gene are SGHVS and FQNEAQ. This clone was recorded a few times. Per the original methods: By means of reference gene primer amplification, nucleated cell counts were estimated. Assay: immunoSEQ multiplex PCR; the TCRdb copy retains only in-frame clones and omits some. V and J calls and clone size are given by that table; D and trimming were obtained from the DNA. This table holds some 130,000 clones, about 78% found once. The chain employs TRBV7-8 and TRBJ2-1; D perhaps matches TRBD2 (6 bases). This clonotype was sampled from a man aged 60-69 years who had recovered from COVID-19. The sequenced sample was peripheral blood. The CDR3 is CASSWTAGSSYNEQFF. The CDR3 DNA reads as TGTGCCAGCAGCTGGACGGCGGGGAGCTCCTACAATGAGCAGTTCTTC.